This TCR beta chain was sequenced for a study of T cell responses to AZD1222 COVID-19 vaccine. General study findings and limits: The CD4 TCRs associated with vaccination extended across spike and predominated at 160-218 and 743-854. Clonal diversity was possibly underestimated, and white British individuals and females predominated among donors. Among those given AZD1222, only five or six were seropositive at baseline.

To note about this clone: Its specificity is unknown.

The repertoire was sequenced with immunoSEQ multiplex PCR; TCRdb's copy has only in-frame clones and lacks some. The top ten hold over 0.7% of the sample, which has roughly 170,000 clones, 85% to 95% seen once. Trimming took off 3 bases at V and 3 bases at J, with 9 bases between the two ends. The CDR3 loop spans 13 amino acids. Germline V lookup: CDR1 MDHEN, CDR2 SYDVKM. The rearrangement links TRBV28 to TRBJ2-7, with a possible D match to TRBD2 (6 bases). This sequence was found in an adult in good health. The specimen comprised peripheral blood, sampled on day 0 of AZD1222 vaccination. This chain's CDR3 is CASSLGGYYEQYF. CDR3 nucleotides: TGTGCCAGCAGTTTGGGGGGTTACTACGAGCAGTACTTC.